The 25 T cell receptor beta chains below all came from one sample that was sequenced in a study of cytomegalovirus exposure and HLA in healthy donors. The repertoire was sequenced with immunoSEQ multiplex PCR; TCRdb's copy has only in-frame clones and lacks some. In the table there are more than 65,000 clones, 90% to 97% of which are singletons. The sample was PBMCs. Receptor source: a woman aged 18-29 years in good health and CMV-seronegative.

The rearrangement joins TRBV6-4 to TRBJ1-1, with a weak D call TRBD1 (5 bases). This CDR3 contains 13 residues. V dropped 7 bases and J dropped 2 bases, with 11 bases sitting between them. From germline, CDR1 is MRHNA and CDR2 SNTAGT. CDR3 sequence reads: CASKRQTNTEAFF. DNA for the CDR3: TGTGCCAGCAAGAGACAGACAAACACTGAAGCTTTCTTT.

This chain connects TRBV30 to TRBJ1-5, with D perhaps matching TRBD1 (6 bases). The V gene lost 0 bases and the J gene lost 7 bases, with 13 bases spanning the gap. Germline V gene data show CDR1 as GTSNPN and CDR2 as SVGIG (reference sequence). The CDR3 length is 14 residues. CDR3 in DNA: TGTGCCTGGAGTGTGAGTAACCAGGGGCAGCCCCAGCATTTT. It yields the protein CAWSVSNQGQPQHF.

V gene TRBV6-5 combines with J gene TRBJ2-7; tentatively, D is TRBD2 (5 bases). V was clipped by 6 bases and J by 7 bases, with 16 bases between them. CDR3 length equals 13 residues. Germline lookup yields CDR1 MNHEY and CDR2 SVGAGI. CDR3 residues: CASRSPGSGEQYF. DNA of the CDR3: TGTGCCAGCAGGTCCCCGGGCTCGGGGGAGCAGTACTTC.

This chain joins TRBV27 and TRBJ1-5, with TRBD1 identical over 10 bases. Germline CDR1 MNHEY, CDR2 SMNVEV (reference sequence). The CDR3 has 15 amino acids. Losses at the gene ends were 5 bases for V and 6 bases for J; bases not matched to a gene: 7. This CDR3 reads CASSRADRGSQPQHF. CDR3 DNA sequence: TGTGCCAGCAGTCGCGCGGACAGGGGGAGTCAGCCCCAGCATTTT.

J is TRBJ2-5 and V is TRBV5-1; a weak D match, TRBD2 (5 bases). Trimming removed 2 bases from V and 5 bases from J, with 10 bases in between. The CDR3 is 13 amino acids. Germline V gene lookup returns CDR1 SGHRS and CDR2 YFSETQ. This CDR3 reads CASSFGVAETQYF. Written as DNA, the CDR3 is TGCGCCAGCAGCTTCGGCGTAGCGGAGACCCAGTACTTC.

The chain joins TRBV4-1 to TRBJ2-7; unclear D gene. The CDR3 is 14 residues long. The V gene's germline CDR1 is MGHRA and CDR2 YSYEKL. With 1 base removed from V and 3 bases from J, the gap between germline ends came to 10 bases. This CDR3 reads CASSQVVQNYEQYF. CDR3 DNA sequence: TGCGCCAGCAGCCAAGTGGTACAGAACTACGAGCAGTACTTC.

The J gene is TRBJ2-1, the V gene TRBV7-9; 13 bases align to TRBD2. V lost 2 bases to trimming and J lost 8 bases; unmatched junction nucleotides: 15. CDR1 is SEHNR, CDR2 FQNEAQ, per germline (reference sequence). CDR3 length: 19 residues. The CDR3 protein is CASSLWTSGSFRLVDEQFF. As DNA, the CDR3 is TGTGCCAGCAGCTTATGGACTAGCGGGAGTTTTCGGCTGGTCGATGAGCAGTTCTTC.

The gene calls are TRBV15 and TRBJ1-5, with D uncertain. Trimming took off 0 bases at V and 1 base at J, with 10 bases between the two ends. CDR1 and CDR2 (germline): LNHNV, YYDKDF (reference sequence). CDR3 length: 16 amino acids. The CDR3 DNA is TGTGCCACCAGCAGAGATCCAAGGCGGAGCAATCAGCCCCAGCATTTT. Protein sequence: CATSRDPRRSNQPQHF.

This chain links TRBV29-1 with TRBJ2-3; D call uncertain. The V and J ends lost 4 bases and 4 bases respectively, with 12 bases between them. Germline loops: CDR1 SQVTM, CDR2 ANQGSEA. CDR3 size: 13 residues. The CDR3 DNA reads as TGCAGCGTTGTGGTCGGGTCCGCAGATACGCAGTATTTT. It specifies CSVVVGSADTQYF.

The genes are TRBV18 and TRBJ2-7; D call uncertain. Germline values: CDR1 KGHSH, CDR2 LQKENI. The CDR3 covers 15 residues. Trimming removed 2 bases from V and 3 bases from J, with 14 bases in between. The CDR3 region is CASSPFQVVRYEQYF. The DNA for the CDR3 is TGTGCCAGCTCACCATTTCAAGTAGTGCGCTACGAGCAGTACTTC.

The chain uses TRBV27 and TRBJ2-6, with unresolved D. CDR3 size: 15 residues. Germline CDR1 is MNHEY and CDR2 is SMNVEV (reference sequence). V was pared by 2 bases and J by 2 bases, with 7 bases between. CDR3 nucleotide sequence: TGTGCCAGCAGTTTACGAGAGGCTGGGGCCAACGTCCTGACTTTC. Protein: CASSLREAGANVLTF. The whole variable domain, filled in from reference TRBV27 and TRBJ2-6, reads EAQVTQNPRYLITVTGKKLTVTCSQNMNHEYMSWYRQDPGLGLRQIYYSMNVEVTDKGDVPEGYKVSRKEKRNFPLILESPSPNQTSLYFCASSLREAGANVLTFGAGSRLTVL.

The J gene is TRBJ1-5, the V gene TRBV6-5, with D perhaps TRBD1 (5 bases). Germline CDR1 MNHEY, CDR2 SVGAGI. V was trimmed by 6 bases and J by 1 base, leaving 13 bases between them. This CDR3 has 15 residues. The CDR3 is CASRVGGRSNQPQHF. In DNA form, the CDR3 reads TGTGCCAGCAGAGTGGGGGGTCGGAGCAATCAGCCCCAGCATTTT.

The genes are TRBV19 and TRBJ1-3; D may be TRBD1 (6 bases). The CDR3 loop spans 15 amino acids. Germline lookup yields CDR1 LNHDA and CDR2 SQIVND (reference sequence). Trimming stripped 7 bases from V and 2 bases from J, with 15 bases between. The CDR3 loop is CASTVGQGTGNTIYF. The CDR3 DNA reads TGTGCCAGTACCGTTGGGCAGGGGACTGGAAACACCATATATTTT.

The chain employs TRBV14 and TRBJ2-3; 15 nucleotides agree with TRBD2. Looked up from germline, CDR1 is SGHDN and CDR2 is FVKESK. Unmatched junction bases numbered 12, after V lost 9 bases and J lost 2 bases. The CDR3 contains 18 residues. The CDR3 DNA follows: TGTGCCAGGAGGACTAGCGGGAGGGACCGCGAAGACACAGATACGCAGTATTTT. Translation: CARRTSGRDREDTDTQYF.

This clone was recorded a few times. J is TRBJ1-1 and V is TRBV19; 7 bases are shared with TRBD1. J was trimmed by 2 bases and V by 5 bases; bases with no gene match: 8. Per germline, CDR1 LNHDA and CDR2 SQIVND (reference sequence). This CDR3 has 15 amino acids. CDR3 DNA: TGTGCCAGTAGTCCTTGGACAGGCGGTAACACTGAAGCTTTCTTT. It codes for CASSPWTGGNTEAFF.

This chain connects TRBV7-6 to TRBJ2-7, with D unresolved. V lost 4 bases to trimming and J lost 1 base, with 14 bases between them. CDR1 and CDR2 (germline): SGHVS, FNYEAQ. There are 15 residues in the CDR3. CDR3 residues: CASSSVPAVSYEQYF. The DNA for the CDR3 is TGTGCCAGCAGCTCTGTCCCGGCGGTGTCCTACGAGCAGTACTTC.

The DNA for the CDR3 is TGCGCCAGCAGGAAGCCCCGGACTAGCGGCCAAGAGACCCAGTACTTC. Amino acid sequence: CASRKPRTSGQETQYF. The V call is TRBV10-1, the J call TRBJ2-5, with TRBD2 matching 10 bases. Germline CDR1 reads WNHNN; CDR2 reads SYGVQD (reference sequence). The CDR3 sequence is 16 residues long. V lost 6 bases and J lost 1; bases outside the gene matches: 8.

The chain is built from TRBV7-8 and TRBJ2-7; unclear D gene. CDR3 length: 12 residues. Germline V CDR1 and CDR2: SGHVS, FQNEAQ. The V and J ends lost 0 bases and 3 bases respectively, with 3 bases between them. The CDR3 sequence: CASSLALYEQYF. CDR3 DNA: TGTGCCAGCAGCTTAGCACTCTACGAGCAGTACTTC.

This chain's CDR3 is CASSFTSGRLWDNEQFF. CDR3 sequence (DNA): TGTGCCAGCAGCTTTACTAGCGGGAGGCTTTGGGACAATGAGCAGTTCTTC. The chain employs TRBV11-3 and TRBJ2-1; TRBD2 matches at 12 bases. This CDR3 comprises 17 residues. In germline, CDR1 is SGHNT, CDR2 YENEEA. V shed 3 bases and J 5 bases; nucleotides not matched to a gene: 8.

The chain employs TRBV27 and TRBJ1-1; D is unresolved. This CDR3 region has 14 residues. Germline-derived CDR1 and CDR2 are MNHEY and SMNVEV (reference sequence). Trimming stripped 6 bases from V and 2 bases from J, with 13 bases between. CDR3 protein: CASRGAVRNTEAFF. Here the CDR3 DNA reads TGTGCCAGCAGAGGAGCGGTGAGAAACACTGAAGCTTTCTTT.

The J gene is TRBJ2-7, the V gene TRBV6-1; weak D call: TRBD2 (5 bases). The CDR3 contains 11 residues. V shed 6 bases and J shed 7 bases, with 10 bases lying between them. CDR1 and CDR2 from the germline V gene are MNHNS and SASEGT. For the CDR3, the DNA is TGTGCCAGCAGGTATGAGCGGGAGCAGTACTTC. Amino acids: CASRYEREQYF.

V usage is TRBV10-2 and J usage is TRBJ1-6; tentative D call: TRBD1 (5 bases). Trimming took 8 bases from V and 7 from J, leaving 15 bases between them. CDR1 WSHSY and CDR2 SAAADI come from the germline V gene. This CDR3 is built from 14 residues. CDR3 nucleotides: TGCGCCAGCCTGGACTGGGACTTAAATTCACCCCTCCACTTT. It codes for CASLDWDLNSPLHF.

V gene TRBV19 combines with J gene TRBJ2-1; D possibly corresponds to TRBD2 (6 bases). Trimming took off 1 base at V and 6 bases at J, with 13 bases between the two ends. This CDR3 region has 15 residues. The germline V gene encodes CDR1 LNHDA and CDR2 SQIVND (reference sequence). Here the CDR3 reads CASSIVEGVGNEQFF. CDR3 nucleotides: TGTGCCAGTAGTATAGTGGAGGGAGTAGGCAATGAGCAGTTCTTC.

The rearrangement uses TRBV9 and TRBJ2-2, with 10 bases fitting TRBD2. J gave up 3 bases and V 4 bases, and 9 bases lay outside the gene matches. This CDR3 contains 17 residues. Germline V gives CDR1 SGDLS, CDR2 YYNGEE. This CDR3 reads CASSFHRTSGYTGELFF. Here the CDR3 DNA reads TGTGCCAGCAGCTTCCACCGGACTAGCGGATACACCGGGGAGCTGTTTTTT.

The chain is built from TRBV5-3 and TRBJ2-6; D is undetermined. TRBV5-3 is an ORF; its function is uncertain. V was cut by 2 bases and J by 6 bases, with 21 bases left in between. The CDR3 has 18 residues. CDR3 loop: CARSLASRIFFQANVLTF. CDR3 DNA: TGTGCCAGAAGCTTAGCTAGTAGGATATTTTTTCAGGCCAACGTCCTGACTTTC.